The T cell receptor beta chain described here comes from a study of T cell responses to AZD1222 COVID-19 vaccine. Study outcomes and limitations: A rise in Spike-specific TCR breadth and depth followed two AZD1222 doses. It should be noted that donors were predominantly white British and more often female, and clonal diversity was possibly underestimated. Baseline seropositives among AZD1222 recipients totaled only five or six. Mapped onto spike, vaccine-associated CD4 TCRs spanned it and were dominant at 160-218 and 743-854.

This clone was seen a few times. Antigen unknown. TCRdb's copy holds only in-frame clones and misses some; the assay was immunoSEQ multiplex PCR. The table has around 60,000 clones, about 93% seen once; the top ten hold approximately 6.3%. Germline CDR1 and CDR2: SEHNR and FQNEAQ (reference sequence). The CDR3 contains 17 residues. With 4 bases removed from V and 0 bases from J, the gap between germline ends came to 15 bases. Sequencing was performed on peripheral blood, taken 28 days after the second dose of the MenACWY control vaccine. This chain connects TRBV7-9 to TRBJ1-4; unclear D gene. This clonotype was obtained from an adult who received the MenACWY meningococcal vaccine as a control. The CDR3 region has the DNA TGTGCCAGCAGCTCCCGCGCTACGTCTGCAACTAATGAAAAACTGTTTTTT. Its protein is CASSSRATSATNEKLFF.